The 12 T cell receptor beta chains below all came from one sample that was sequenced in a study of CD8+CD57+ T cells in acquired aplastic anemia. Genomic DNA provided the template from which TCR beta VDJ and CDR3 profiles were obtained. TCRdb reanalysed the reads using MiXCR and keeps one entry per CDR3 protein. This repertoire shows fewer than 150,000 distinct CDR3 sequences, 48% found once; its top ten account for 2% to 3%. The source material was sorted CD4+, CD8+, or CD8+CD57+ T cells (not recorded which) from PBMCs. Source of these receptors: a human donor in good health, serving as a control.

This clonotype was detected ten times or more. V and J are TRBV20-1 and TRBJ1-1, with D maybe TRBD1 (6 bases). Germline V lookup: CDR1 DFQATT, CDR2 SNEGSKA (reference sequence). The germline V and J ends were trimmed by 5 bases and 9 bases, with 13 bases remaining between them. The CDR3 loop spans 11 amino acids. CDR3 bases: TGCAGTGCTTGGGGGCAGGATAAAGCTTTCTTT. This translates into CSAWGQDKAFF.

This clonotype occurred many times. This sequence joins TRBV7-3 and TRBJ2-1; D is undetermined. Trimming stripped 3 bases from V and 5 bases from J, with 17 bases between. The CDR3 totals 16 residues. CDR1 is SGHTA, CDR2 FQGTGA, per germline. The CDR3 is CASSLRPPGINNEQFF. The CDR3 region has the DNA TGTGCCAGCAGCTTGCGGCCTCCCGGAATAAACAATGAGCAGTTCTTC.

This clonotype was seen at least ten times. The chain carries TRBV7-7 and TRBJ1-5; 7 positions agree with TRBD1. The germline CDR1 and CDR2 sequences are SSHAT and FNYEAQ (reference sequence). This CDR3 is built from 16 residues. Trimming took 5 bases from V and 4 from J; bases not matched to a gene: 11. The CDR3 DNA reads TGTGCCAGCAGCCCCGGGACAGACCTATTAAATCAGCCCCAGCATTTT. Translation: CASSPGTDLLNQPQHF.

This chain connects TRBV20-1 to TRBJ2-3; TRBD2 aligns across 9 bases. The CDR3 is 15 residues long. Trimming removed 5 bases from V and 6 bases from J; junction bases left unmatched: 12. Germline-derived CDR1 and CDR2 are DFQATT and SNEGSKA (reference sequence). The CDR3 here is CSAFPGTSQGDTQYF. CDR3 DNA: TGCAGTGCTTTCCCCGGGACTAGCCAAGGGGATACGCAGTATTTT.

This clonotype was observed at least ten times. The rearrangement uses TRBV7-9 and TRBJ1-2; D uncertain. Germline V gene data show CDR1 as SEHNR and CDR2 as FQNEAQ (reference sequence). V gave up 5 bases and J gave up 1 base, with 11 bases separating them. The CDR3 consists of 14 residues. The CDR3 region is CASSPVSGNYGYTF. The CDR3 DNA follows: TGTGCCAGCAGCCCGGTTAGCGGTAACTATGGCTACACCTTC.

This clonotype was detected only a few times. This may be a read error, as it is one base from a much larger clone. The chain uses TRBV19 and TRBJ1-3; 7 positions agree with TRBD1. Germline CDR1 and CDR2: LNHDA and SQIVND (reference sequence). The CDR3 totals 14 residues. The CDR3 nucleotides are TGTGCCATGTGGACAGGTGGAATTGGAAACACCATGTATTTT. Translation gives CAMWTGGIGNTMYF.

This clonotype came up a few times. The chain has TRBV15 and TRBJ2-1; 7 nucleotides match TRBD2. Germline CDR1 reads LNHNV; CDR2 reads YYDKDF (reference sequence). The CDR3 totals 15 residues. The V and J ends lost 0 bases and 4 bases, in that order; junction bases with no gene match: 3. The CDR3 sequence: CATSRDASGYNEQFF. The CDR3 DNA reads TGTGCCACCAGCAGAGATGCTAGCGGTTACAATGAGCAGTTCTTC.

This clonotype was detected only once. The CDR3 region is CAIRGGEFSGNTIYF. In nucleotides, the CDR3 is TGTGCCATCAGGGGGGGTGAATTCTCTGGAAACACCATATATTTT. The J gene is TRBJ1-3, the V gene TRBV10-3; possible D gene TRBD1, 5 bases. The germline gives CDR1 ENHRY, CDR2 SYGVKD. V dropped 6 bases and J dropped 0 bases, with 12 bases sitting between them. The CDR3 consists of 15 residues.

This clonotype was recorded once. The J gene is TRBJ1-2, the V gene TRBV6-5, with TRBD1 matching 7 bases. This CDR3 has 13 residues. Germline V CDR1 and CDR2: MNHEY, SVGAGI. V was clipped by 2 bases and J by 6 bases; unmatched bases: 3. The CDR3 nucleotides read TGTGCCAGCAGTTACGACAGGGACCATGGCTACACCTTC. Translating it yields CASSYDRDHGYTF.

This CDR3 reads CASTQTGIHEQYF. The DNA of the CDR3 is TGTGCCAGTACCCAGACAGGGATCCACGAGCAGTACTTC. This chain joins TRBV19 and TRBJ2-7, with 7 bases matching TRBD1. CDR3 size: 13 residues. V was pared by 7 bases and J by 5 bases, with 8 bases of the junction left unmatched. From germline, CDR1 is LNHDA and CDR2 SQIVND (reference sequence).

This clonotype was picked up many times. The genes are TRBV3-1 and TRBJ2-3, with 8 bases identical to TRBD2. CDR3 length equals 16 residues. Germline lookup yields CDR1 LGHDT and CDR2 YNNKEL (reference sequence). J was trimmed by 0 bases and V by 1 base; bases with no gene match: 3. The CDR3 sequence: CASSQVSGVSTDTQYF. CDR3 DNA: TGTGCCAGCAGCCAAGTTAGCGGGGTAAGCACAGATACGCAGTATTTT.

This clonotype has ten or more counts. CDR3: CATSGGGRVTGELFF. The CDR3 region has the DNA TGTGCCACCAGCGGGGGGGGCAGGGTGACCGGGGAGCTGTTTTTT. V gene TRBV15 combines with J gene TRBJ2-2; TRBD2 might be the D (7 bases). Deletions cut 5 bases from V and 5 bases from J, with 15 bases between. Per germline, CDR1 LNHNV and CDR2 YYDKDF (reference sequence). The CDR3 covers 15 residues.